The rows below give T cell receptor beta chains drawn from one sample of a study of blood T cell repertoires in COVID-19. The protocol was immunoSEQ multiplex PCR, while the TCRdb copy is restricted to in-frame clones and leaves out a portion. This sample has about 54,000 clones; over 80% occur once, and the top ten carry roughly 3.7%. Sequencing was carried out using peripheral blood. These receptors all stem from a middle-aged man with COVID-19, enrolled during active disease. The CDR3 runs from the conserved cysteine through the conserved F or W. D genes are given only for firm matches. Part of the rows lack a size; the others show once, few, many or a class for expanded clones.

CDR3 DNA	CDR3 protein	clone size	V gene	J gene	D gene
TGTGCCAGAAGCTTGGCAGGGACAGGGGGCAAGTATGAGCAGTTCTTC	CARSLAGTGGKYEQFF	NA	TRBV5-3	TRBJ2-1	TRBD1
TGTGCCAGCAGAGGTAGCGGGAGGGGTTTCGAGACCCAGTACTTC	CASRGSGRGFETQYF	few	TRBV13	TRBJ2-5	TRBD2
TGTGCCAGTAGTATACAGGCAAATAATTCACCCCTCCACTTT	CASSIQANNSPLHF	NA	TRBV19	TRBJ1-6	NA
TGCGCCAGCAGCTTGGAGGGGGAGACCCAGTACTTC	CASSLEGETQYF	NA	TRBV5-1	TRBJ2-5	NA
TGCGCCAGCAGCTTTTCCCCGACAGAGAAAGAGACCCAGTACTTC	CASSFSPTEKETQYF	NA	TRBV5-1	TRBJ2-5	NA
TGTGCCAGCAGCGTAGCGGGACTAACGGAGACCCAGTACTTC	CASSVAGLTETQYF	few	TRBV11-1	TRBJ2-5	TRBD2
TGTGCCAACAAAGGACAGGGGAGCTCCTACGAGCAGTACTTC	CANKGQGSSYEQYF	NA	TRBV2	TRBJ2-7	TRBD1
TGCGCCAGCAGTGAGATGGGCAGTCCCTACGAGCAGTACTTC	CASSEMGSPYEQYF	NA	TRBV10-2	TRBJ2-7	NA
TGTGCCAGCAGTAACAGGGTTAATCAGCCCCAGCATTTT	CASSNRVNQPQHF	NA	TRBV27	TRBJ1-5	NA
TGTGCCACCAGGGGGACAGTTAATTCACCCCTCCACTTT	CATRGTVNSPLHF	few	TRBV15	TRBJ1-6	TRBD1